This T cell receptor (beta chain) derives from a study of T-cell memory formation after mild COVID-19. The authors produced TCR alpha and TCR beta cDNA libraries with sample barcodes and UMIs by 5'RACE using constant-segment primers. TCRdb reanalysed the 5' RACE reads using MiXCR and keeps one entry per CDR3 protein. The table lists some 180,000 distinct CDR3 sequences, approximately 13% of them singletons, with more than 3% in the top ten. The CDR3 is 17 residues long. Trimming removed 4 bases from V and 0 bases from J, with 16 bases in between. The germline CDR1 and CDR2 sequences are MNHEY and SVGAGI. Overall study results and limits: Contracting CD4+ clones were located mainly in CM and EM, and CD8+ clones in EMRA. Some clones that responded turned up in pre-infection memory, which suggests that cross-reactive memory joined in.

This clonotype appeared a few times. The antigen is not known. The chain joins TRBV6-5 to TRBJ1-5; no clear D. The sequence was obtained from a man younger than 30 who had mild COVID-19 (a few samples of this study predate the infection). Cell type and time point are not known. The sample consisted of PBMCs or a T cell subset sorted from them (not recorded which). The CDR3, as DNA: TGTGCCAGCAGTTCATCGGGGATCGGTGGTAGCAATCAGCCCCAGCATTTT. It translates to CASSSSGIGGSNQPQHF.